This T cell receptor (beta chain) was identified during a study of long-term antiretroviral therapy in people with HIV. For the study at large: When the earliest samples were collected, ART was typically delayed until CD4 counts fell.

Points on this clone: The antigen is undetermined.

Trimming took 2 bases from V and 0 from J, leaving 7 bases between them. Germline assignment: CDR1 SEHNR and CDR2 FQNEAQ (reference sequence). CDR3 length: 14 residues. Study-level findings and limits: When set beside controls, HIV repertoires had CDR3 length ranges that were narrower.

Runs used v3.0 of the immunoSEQ assay and were done at survey level. Sequencing of each sample targeted roughly 35,000-55,000 T-cell genomes. Libraries were prepared by immunoSEQ multiplex PCR; TCRdb keeps only in-frame clonotypes and omits some of them. The sample consists of around 25,000 clones, more than 65% of them appearing once. The starting material was unsorted PBMCs, obtained 4.4 years after starting antiretroviral therapy. The receptor was isolated from a man aged 25-45 years with HIV. This sequence joins TRBV7-9 and TRBJ1-1; unclear D gene. The DNA of the CDR3 is TGTGCCAGCAGCTTACTGGGGATGAACACTGAAGCTTTCTTT. Translating it yields CASSLLGMNTEAFF.